Shown below are 25 T cell receptor beta chains from a single sample sequenced in a study of blood T cell repertoires in COVID-19 (dated by TCRdb to 2018 to 2020). The receptor library was made with the immunoSEQ multiplex PCR assay. In TCRdb, the immuneACCESS table is reduced to in-frame sequences with V and J assigned. These tables do not hold every clone; where another copy was compared, an unresolved V gene accounts for under half, and the others remain unexplained. Here the sample has some 25,000 clones; 94% occur a single time. The ten largest clones capture roughly 4% of the sample. The sequenced material came from peripheral blood. The receptors were sampled from a woman in her 50s with active COVID-19.

This clone was found once. V usage is TRBV2 and J usage is TRBJ1-2; D possibly corresponds to TRBD1 (6 bases). V was pared by 6 bases and J by 5 bases, with 16 bases between. The CDR3 extends over 14 amino acids. Germline V gene data show CDR1 as SNHLY and CDR2 as FYNNEI. The CDR3 region is CASRPTDSRYGYTF. CDR3 nucleotides: TGTGCCAGCAGACCAACGGACAGTCGATATGGCTACACCTTC.

The V and J genes are TRBV28 and TRBJ2-5; D perhaps matches TRBD1 (5 bases). Trimming removed 4 bases from V and 0 bases from J, with 15 bases in between. The germline CDR1 and CDR2 sequences are MDHEN and SYDVKM. The CDR3 spans 16 residues. The CDR3 spells CASSSRPGRDQETQYF. In DNA, the CDR3 is TGTGCCAGCAGTTCACGCCCGGGCAGGGACCAAGAGACCCAGTACTTC.

This clone was detected only once. The chain employs TRBV6-2 or TRBV6-3 and TRBJ2-5, with TRBD2 identical over 7 bases. Per the germline V gene, CDR1 is MNHEY and CDR2 is SVGEGT. The CDR3 has 16 residues. J was trimmed by 5 bases and V by 0 bases; bases with no gene match: 9. The CDR3 sequence: CASSYSSSGGSETQYF. In DNA, the CDR3 is TGTGCCAGCAGTTACTCGAGCTCCGGGGGGTCGGAGACCCAGTACTTC.

Only one count was recorded for this clone. V gene TRBV28 combines with J gene TRBJ2-3; perhaps TRBD2 as D (6 bases). Germline lookup yields CDR1 MDHEN and CDR2 SYDVKM. V shed 7 bases and J shed 4 bases, with 15 bases lying between them. The CDR3 length is 14 residues. The CDR3 here is CASTTGGTADTQYF. Here the CDR3 DNA reads TGTGCCAGCACCACTGGGGGGACGGCAGATACGCAGTATTTT.

This chain uses TRBV10-2 with TRBJ2-3; 7 positions agree with TRBD2. Germline V lookup: CDR1 WSHSY, CDR2 SAAADI. The length of the CDR3 is 15 residues. The junction had 6 bases not matched to a gene; V was cut back by 4 bases and J by 2 bases. The CDR3 spells CASSVAGVDTDTQYF. CDR3 DNA: TGCGCCAGCAGTGTGGCGGGAGTCGACACAGATACGCAGTATTTT.

This rearrangement joins TRBV3-1 (or the pseudogene TRBV3-2) to TRBJ2-1; 11 bases are shared with TRBD2. V trimming: 3 bases; J trimming: 7 bases; junction bases outside the gene matches: 14. CDR1 LGHDT and CDR2 YNNKEL come from the germline V gene (reference sequence). CDR3 length: 18 amino acids. The CDR3, as DNA: TGTGCCAGCAGCCAGATAGCGGGGGGGCCCTCGGGTGCGAATGAGCAGTTCTTC. It specifies CASSQIAGGPSGANEQFF.

The V and J genes are TRBV7-2 and TRBJ2-1; D is undetermined. CDR1 and CDR2 (germline): SGHTA, FQGNSA. This CDR3 has 14 amino acids. V lost 1 base, J lost 8 bases, and 12 bases lay in between. The CDR3 nucleotides are TGTGCCAGCAGCTTAGTATCCCCACTGGATGAGCAGTTCTTC. The encoded protein is CASSLVSPLDEQFF.

This chain joins TRBV5-5 and TRBJ2-7; a possible D gene is TRBD2 (6 bases). Per germline, CDR1 SGHKS and CDR2 YYEKEE (reference sequence). The CDR3 length is 15 residues. The V gene lost 4 bases and the J gene lost 7 bases, with 21 bases spanning the gap. The CDR3 DNA reads as TGTGCCAGCAGCCCCCGGGACTGGACGCCCCGGGAGCAGTACTTC. It specifies CASSPRDWTPREQYF.

This clone was seen a handful of times. The chain employs TRBV3-1 (or the pseudogene TRBV3-2) and TRBJ2-5; D unresolved. V lost 0 bases, J lost 1 base, and 9 bases lay in between. The CDR3 loop spans 15 amino acids. The V gene's germline CDR1 is LGHDT and CDR2 YNNKEL (reference sequence). CDR3 sequence reads: CASSQDLNSQETQYF. The CDR3 DNA is TGTGCCAGCAGCCAAGATCTAAACAGCCAAGAGACCCAGTACTTC.

V gene TRBV19 combines with J gene TRBJ2-2; TRBD1 is a possible D gene (6 bases). The V end lost 7 bases, the J end lost 4 bases, and 16 bases lay between the germline ends. Germline V CDR1 and CDR2: LNHDA, SQIVND (reference sequence). This CDR3 region has 15 residues. The CDR3 region has the DNA TGTGCCAGTACCCCGCCAGGCAGGGGCACCGGGGAGCTGTTTTTT. Its protein product is CASTPPGRGTGELFF.

The chain uses TRBV10-1 and TRBJ1-1; possible D gene TRBD1, 5 bases. Germline lookup yields CDR1 WNHNN and CDR2 SYGVQD (reference sequence). The CDR3 is 15 amino acids. V gave up 4 bases and J gave up 1 base, with 13 bases separating them. CDR3 sequence reads: CASSGRGTANTEAFF. CDR3 in DNA: TGCGCCAGCAGTGGGAGGGGAACAGCGAACACTGAAGCTTTCTTT.

J is TRBJ1-2 and V is TRBV5-6, with a possible D match to TRBD1 (6 bases). Germline-derived CDR1 and CDR2 are SGHDT and YYEEEE. The ends were cut back, 6 bases at V and 4 bases at J, with 13 bases in the middle. CDR3 length: 13 amino acids. DNA of the CDR3: TGTGCCAGCACCGGGGACACTTTCTATGGCTACACCTTC. Its protein product is CASTGDTFYGYTF.

The rearrangement links TRBV24-1 to TRBJ2-5; 10 positions match TRBD1. CDR1 is KGHDR and CDR2 is SFDVKD in the germline V gene. V gave up 6 bases and J gave up 5 bases; unmatched junction bases: 8. This CDR3 contains 15 residues. The chain's CDR3 is CATSHPGTGVETQYF. The CDR3 nucleotides read TGTGCCACCAGTCATCCCGGGACAGGGGTTGAGACCCAGTACTTC.

V and J are TRBV5-1 and TRBJ2-5; a weak D match, TRBD1 (6 bases). Germline V lookup: CDR1 SGHRS, CDR2 YFSETQ. Trimming removed 0 bases from V and 3 bases from J, with 6 bases in between. CDR3 size: 13 residues. The CDR3 sequence: CASSLEGEETQYF. The CDR3 DNA reads TGCGCCAGCAGCTTGGAGGGGGAAGAGACCCAGTACTTC. Full variable domain (outside the CDR3, taken from reference TRBV5-1 and TRBJ2-5): KAGVTQTPRYLIKTRGQQVTLSCSPISGHRSVSWYQQTPGQGLQFLFEYFSETQRNKGNFPGRFSGRQFSNSRSEMNVSTLELGDSALYLCASSLEGEETQYFGPGTRLLVL.

J is TRBJ1-5 and V is TRBV3-1 (or the pseudogene TRBV3-2); no definite D call. CDR1 is LGHDT and CDR2 is YNNKEL in the germline V gene (reference sequence). Trimming took off 4 bases at V and 3 bases at J, with 7 bases between the two ends. CDR3 length equals 13 residues. The CDR3 region is CASSPADNQPQHF. CDR3 nucleotide sequence: TGTGCCAGCAGCCCGGCGGACAATCAGCCCCAGCATTTT.

This chain connects TRBV2 to TRBJ2-1; 9 bases map to TRBD2. Germline CDR1 is SNHLY and CDR2 is FYNNEI. CDR3 size: 17 residues. The J segment lost 0 bases and the V segment lost 6 bases, leaving 9 bases of the junction unmatched. DNA for the CDR3: TGTGCCAGCAGCAGTAGCGGGAGAGGCTCCTCCTACAATGAGCAGTTCTTC. Translated, it gives CASSSSGRGSSYNEQFF.

The gene calls are TRBV5-1 and TRBJ2-7; the match to TRBD2 covers 8 bases. Germline V CDR1 and CDR2: SGHRS, YFSETQ. V dropped 4 bases and J dropped 0; count of bases not matched to a gene: 6. CDR3 length: 15 amino acids. The CDR3 protein is CASSVLAGSSYEQYF. CDR3 nucleotides: TGCGCCAGCAGCGTATTAGCGGGGAGCTCCTACGAGCAGTACTTC.

This clone has a single count. The gene calls are TRBV29-1 and TRBJ2-5; a weak D match, TRBD2 (6 bases). The germline V and J ends were trimmed by 7 bases and 3 bases, with 15 bases remaining between them. The CDR3 covers 13 residues. From germline, CDR1 is SQVTM and CDR2 ANQGSEA. This CDR3 is CSGSGTAEETQYF. CDR3 coding DNA: TGCAGCGGATCCGGGACTGCCGAAGAGACCCAGTACTTC.

This chain links TRBV7-9 with TRBJ2-3, with unresolved D. Between the trimmed V and J ends, which lost 1 base and 7 bases, there was a span of 12 bases. The CDR3 is 14 residues long. Germline V gene lookup returns CDR1 SEHNR and CDR2 FQNEAQ (reference sequence). CDR3 residues: CASSLEGVVNTQYF. CDR3 nucleotides: TGTGCCAGCAGCTTAGAAGGAGTGGTAAATACGCAGTATTTT.

The J gene is TRBJ2-5, the V gene TRBV9, with 7 nucleotides matching TRBD2. Trimming cost V 3 bases and J 4 bases; bases outside gene matches: 6. This CDR3 comprises 14 residues. Per germline, CDR1 SGDLS and CDR2 YYNGEE. CDR3 coding DNA: TGTGCCAGCAGCGGTTGGGGGGGTGGAGAGACCCAGTACTTC. Amino acids: CASSGWGGGETQYF.

The chain links TRBV10-3 to TRBJ2-7; D might be TRBD1 (6 bases). Germline CDR1 and CDR2: ENHRY and SYGVKD. This CDR3 has 12 residues. CDR3 bases: TGCGCGACCGCCGGACAGACCTACGAGCAGTACGTC. It yields the protein CATAGQTYEQYV.

The CDR3 DNA is TGTGCCAGCAGCTCTCAGGGTGGGGGCGCGGTCGGTACGCAGTATTTT. Its protein is CASSSQGGGAVGTQYF. This chain connects TRBV9 to TRBJ2-3; TRBD1 might be the D (6 bases). Germline V gene sequence: CDR1 SGDLS, CDR2 YYNGEE. The CDR3 is 16 residues long. The V end was cut by 4 bases, the J end by 8 bases, with 23 bases between.

V is TRBV4-1 and J is TRBJ2-1, with TRBD2 matching over 11 bases. The V segment lost 4 bases and the J segment 6 bases; nucleotides outside the gene matches: 5. The CDR3 is 15 amino acids. Germline assignment: CDR1 MGHRA and CDR2 YSYEKL. The CDR3 sequence is CASSRVGLAANEQFF. DNA of the CDR3: TGCGCCAGCAGCCGGGTGGGACTAGCGGCCAATGAGCAGTTCTTC.

V usage is TRBV5-1 and J usage is TRBJ2-1; weak D call: TRBD2 (6 bases). Germline V gives CDR1 SGHRS, CDR2 YFSETQ. V was shortened by 0 bases and J by 8 bases, with 9 bases between the two germline ends. The CDR3 length is 13 residues. CDR3 amino acids: CASSLGGMDEQFF. DNA of the CDR3: TGCGCCAGCAGCTTGGGCGGGATGGATGAGCAGTTCTTC. Full variable domain (rest looked up from reference TRBV5-1 and TRBJ2-1): KAGVTQTPRYLIKTRGQQVTLSCSPISGHRSVSWYQQTPGQGLQFLFEYFSETQRNKGNFPGRFSGRQFSNSRSEMNVSTLELGDSALYLCASSLGGMDEQFFGPGTRLTVL.

The chain employs TRBV4-1 and TRBJ1-2, with a tentative D call TRBD1 (5 bases). Germline CDR1 MGHRA, CDR2 YSYEKL. V lost 0 bases and J 4 bases, leaving 21 bases between the germline ends. This CDR3 region has 18 residues. The CDR3 region has the DNA TGCGCCAGCAGCCAAGATGATCAGGGTGAAGGAGTCCTCTATGGCTACACCTTC. It yields the protein CASSQDDQGEGVLYGYTF.